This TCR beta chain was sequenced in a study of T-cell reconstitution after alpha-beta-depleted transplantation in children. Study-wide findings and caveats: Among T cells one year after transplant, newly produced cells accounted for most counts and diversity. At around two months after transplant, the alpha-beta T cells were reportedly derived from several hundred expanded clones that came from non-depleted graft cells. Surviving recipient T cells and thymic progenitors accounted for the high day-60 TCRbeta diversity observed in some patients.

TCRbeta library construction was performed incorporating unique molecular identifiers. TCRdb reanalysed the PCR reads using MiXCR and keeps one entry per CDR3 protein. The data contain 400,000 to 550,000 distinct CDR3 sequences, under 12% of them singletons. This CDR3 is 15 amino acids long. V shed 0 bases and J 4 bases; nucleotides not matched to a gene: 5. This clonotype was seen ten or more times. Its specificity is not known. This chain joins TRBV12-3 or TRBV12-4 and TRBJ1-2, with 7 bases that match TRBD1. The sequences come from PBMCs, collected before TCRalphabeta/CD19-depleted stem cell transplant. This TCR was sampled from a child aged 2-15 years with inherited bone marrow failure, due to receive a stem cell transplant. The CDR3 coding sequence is TGTGCCAGCAGTTTAGCGCCCGGGACAGCCTATGGCTACACCTTC. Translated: CASSLAPGTAYGYTF.